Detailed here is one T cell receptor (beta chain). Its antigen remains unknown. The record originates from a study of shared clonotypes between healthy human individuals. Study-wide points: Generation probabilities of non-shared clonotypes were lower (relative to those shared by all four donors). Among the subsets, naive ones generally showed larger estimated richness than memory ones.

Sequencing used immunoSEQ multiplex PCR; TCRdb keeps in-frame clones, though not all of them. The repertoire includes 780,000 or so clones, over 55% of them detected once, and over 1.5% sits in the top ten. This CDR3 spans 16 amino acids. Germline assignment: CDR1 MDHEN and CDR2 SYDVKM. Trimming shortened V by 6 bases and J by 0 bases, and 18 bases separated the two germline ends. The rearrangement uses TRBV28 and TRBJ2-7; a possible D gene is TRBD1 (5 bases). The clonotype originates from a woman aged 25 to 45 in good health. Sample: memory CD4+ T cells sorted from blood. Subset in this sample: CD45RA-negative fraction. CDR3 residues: CASSFTGAHTSYEQYF. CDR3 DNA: TGTGCCAGCAGCTTCACAGGTGCCCATACCTCCTACGAGCAGTACTTC.